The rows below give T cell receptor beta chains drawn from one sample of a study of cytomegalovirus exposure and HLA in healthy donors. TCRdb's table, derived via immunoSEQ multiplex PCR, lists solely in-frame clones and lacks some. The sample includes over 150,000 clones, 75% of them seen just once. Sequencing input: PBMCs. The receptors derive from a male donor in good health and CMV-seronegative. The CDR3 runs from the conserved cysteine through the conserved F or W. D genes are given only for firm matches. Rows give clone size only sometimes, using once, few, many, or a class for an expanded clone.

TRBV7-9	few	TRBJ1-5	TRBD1	TGTGCCAGCAGCTTAGCTGCGACAGGGACCCCTTATAGCAATCAGCCCCAGCATTTT	CASSLAATGTPYSNQPQHF
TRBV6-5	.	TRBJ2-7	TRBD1	TGTGCCAGCAGTGCCGACAGGGGGAACTACGAGCAGTACTTC	CASSADRGNYEQYF
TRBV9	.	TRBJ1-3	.	TGTGCCAGCAGCGTAGGAGGAAAGGCCTCTGGAAACACCATATATTTT	CASSVGGKASGNTIYF
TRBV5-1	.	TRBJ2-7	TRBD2	TGCGCCAGCATGAGTGGACTAGTGAGTCGCGAGCAGTACTTC	CASMSGLVSREQYF
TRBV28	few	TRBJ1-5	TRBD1	TGTGCCAGCAGCGTGGTGACAGGGGTCAGCAATCAGCCCCAGCATTTT	CASSVVTGVSNQPQHF
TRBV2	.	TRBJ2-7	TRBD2	TGTGCCAGCAGAGCTCTAGCGGGGGCCTACGAGCAGTACTTC	CASRALAGAYEQYF
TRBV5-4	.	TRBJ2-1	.	TGTGCCAGCAGCTTGGGGAGCCCTAGACTGGCTGACAATGAGCAGTTCTTC	CASSLGSPRLADNEQFF
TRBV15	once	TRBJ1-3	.	TGTGCCACCAGCAGAGATCTAGAGGGCGGGTCTGGAAACACCATATATTTT	CATSRDLEGGSGNTIYF
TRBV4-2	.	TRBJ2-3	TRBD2	TGTGCCAGCAGCCAAGATTTTAGCGGGGGGCGGGCAGATACGCAGTATTTT	CASSQDFSGGRADTQYF
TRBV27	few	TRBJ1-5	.	TGTGCCAGCAGTTTGGGCAGCAATCAGCCCCAGCATTTT	CASSLGSNQPQHF
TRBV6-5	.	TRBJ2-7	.	TGTGCCAGCAGTTACGTCGACACTTCCTACGAGCAGTACTTC	CASSYVDTSYEQYF
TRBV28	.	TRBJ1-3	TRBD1	TGTGCCAGCAGTTTAGTCGGACAGGGTCGTGGAAACACCATATATTTT	CASSLVGQGRGNTIYF
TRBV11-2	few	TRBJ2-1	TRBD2	TGTGCCAGCAGCCACGGACTAGCGGGAAACAATGAGCAGTTCTTC	CASSHGLAGNNEQFF
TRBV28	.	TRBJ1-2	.	TGTGCCAGCAGCCCCTATTCCCCCTATGGCTACACCTTC	CASSPYSPYGYTF
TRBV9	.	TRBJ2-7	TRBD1	TGTGCCAGCAGCGGTAGTCCAGGACAGGGCTACGAGCAGTACTTC	CASSGSPGQGYEQYF
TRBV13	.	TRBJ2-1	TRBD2	TGTGCCAGCAGCTTGACTAGCGGGAGTTATAATGAGCAGTTCTTC	CASSLTSGSYNEQFF
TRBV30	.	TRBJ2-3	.	TGTGCTCGTGGACTAAATGCAGATACGCAGTATTTT	CARGLNADTQYF
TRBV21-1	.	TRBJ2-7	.	TGTGCCAGCAGCAACGGGACTAGCAGCTACGAGCAGTACTTC	CASSNGTSSYEQYF
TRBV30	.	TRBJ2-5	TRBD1	TGTGCCTGGAGGCAACAGGGGATAGAGACCCAGTACTTC	CAWRQQGIETQYF
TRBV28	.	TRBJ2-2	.	TGTGCCAGCAGCAAAACACCTAACACCGGGGAGCTGTTTTTT	CASSKTPNTGELFF
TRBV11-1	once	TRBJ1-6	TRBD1	TGTGCCAGCAAGCGGGACAGGGGCCGTTCCACACCCCTCCACTTT	CASKRDRGRSTPLHF
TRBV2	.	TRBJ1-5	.	TGTGCCAGCAGTGGTGCGGGTCCGAGTCAGCCCCAGCATTTT	CASSGAGPSQPQHF
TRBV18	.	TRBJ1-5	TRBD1	TGTGCCAGCTCGCGGGACAGAGGGGATCAGCCCCAGCATTTT	CASSRDRGDQPQHF
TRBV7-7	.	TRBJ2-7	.	TGTGCCAGCAGCCCCTCCGACGGGAGAGGGTACGAGCAGTACTTC	CASSPSDGRGYEQYF
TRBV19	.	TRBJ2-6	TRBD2	TGTGCCAGTAGTATGGGACTAGCGGGAGTCTCGGGGGCCAACGTCCTGACTTTC	CASSMGLAGVSGANVLTF
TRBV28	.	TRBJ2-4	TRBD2	TGTGCCAGCAGTCTGAGACTAGCGGGCCTAACAGGCATTCAGTACTTC	CASSLRLAGLTGIQYF
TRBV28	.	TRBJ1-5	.	TGTGCCAGCAGTTTCAACAGGGACAATCAGCCCCAGCATTTT	CASSFNRDNQPQHF
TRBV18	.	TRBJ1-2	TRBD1	TGTGCCAGCTCACCACAATTAAGGACAGGGACGGAACACTATGGCTACACCTTC	CASSPQLRTGTEHYGYTF
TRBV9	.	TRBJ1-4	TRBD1	TGTGCCAGCGGCGGGACAGGAGCTAATGAAAAACTGTTTTTT	CASGGTGANEKLFF
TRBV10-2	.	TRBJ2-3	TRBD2	TGCGCCAGCAGTGCAACCGGGACTAGGAGCACAGATACGCAGTATTTT	CASSATGTRSTDTQYF
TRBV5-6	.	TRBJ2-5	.	TGTGCCAGCAGCCTCTCACAAGAAGAGACCCAGTACTTC	CASSLSQEETQYF
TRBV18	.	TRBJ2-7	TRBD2	TGTGCCAGCTCACCAGAGGCTAGCGGTGCCTACGAGCAGTACTTC	CASSPEASGAYEQYF
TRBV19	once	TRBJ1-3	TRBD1	TGTGCCACCCAAACAGGGGCGGCTGGAAACACCATATATTTT	CATQTGAAGNTIYF
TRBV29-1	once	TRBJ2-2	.	TGCAGCGTTGAAGTAGGAGGAGTCACCGGGGAGCTGTTTTTT	CSVEVGGVTGELFF
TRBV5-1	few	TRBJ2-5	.	TGCGCCAGCACTCCTCGGGTAAGGGAGACCCAGTACTTC	CASTPRVRETQYF
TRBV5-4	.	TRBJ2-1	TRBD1	TGTGCCAGCAGCCAAGGACAGGGTTTGAATGAGCAGTTCTTC	CASSQGQGLNEQFF
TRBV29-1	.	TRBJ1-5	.	TGCAGCGCGGGACTACCTAATCAGCCCCAGCATTTT	CSAGLPNQPQHF
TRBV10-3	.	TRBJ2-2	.	TGTGCCGCACGGGACTTACCGACCGGGGAGCTGTTTTTT	CAARDLPTGELFF
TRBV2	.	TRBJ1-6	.	TGTGCCAGCAGGATTATGGGAGGCAGGGAATCACCCCTCCACTTT	CASRIMGGRESPLHF
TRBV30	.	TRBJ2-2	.	TGTGCCCTAGACGGGAACACCGGGGAGCTGTTTTTT	CALDGNTGELFF
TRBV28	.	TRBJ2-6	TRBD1	TGTGCCAGCTGTTGGACAGGTGCCTCTGGGGCCAACGTCCTGACTTTC	CASCWTGASGANVLTF
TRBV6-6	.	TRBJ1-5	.	TGTGCCAGCTGCCGGACAGATAGCAATCAGCCCCAGCATTTT	CASCRTDSNQPQHF
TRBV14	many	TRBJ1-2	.	TGTGCCAGCAGCCTTCTGGGGGGAAACCTCTATGGCTACACCTTC	CASSLLGGNLYGYTF
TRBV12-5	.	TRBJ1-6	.	TGTGCTAGTGGTTTGGTAGGGTGGCAGGGCCTAAATAATTCACCCCTCCACTTT	CASGLVGWQGLNNSPLHF
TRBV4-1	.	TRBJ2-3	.	TGCGCCAGCAGCCAATTCTCCGCAGGGACAGATACGCAGTATTTT	CASSQFSAGTDTQYF
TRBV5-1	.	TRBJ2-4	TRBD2	TGCGCCAGCAGCTCCAATCCGGGACTAGCGGGGGAAGCCAAAAACATTCAGTACTTC	CASSSNPGLAGEAKNIQYF
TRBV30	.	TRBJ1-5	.	TGTGCCTGGGGGGAGAGGGGCAATCAGCCCCAGCATTTT	CAWGERGNQPQHF
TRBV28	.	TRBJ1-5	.	TGTGCCAGCAGCCCGGACAGAAATCAGCCCCAGCATTTT	CASSPDRNQPQHF
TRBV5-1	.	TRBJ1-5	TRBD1	TGCGCCAGCAGCTTGGATCCAGGGGGGTACCAGCCCCAGCATTTT	CASSLDPGGYQPQHF
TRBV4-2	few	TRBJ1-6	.	TGTGCCAGCAGCTTGGCCTTTTCCAATAATTCACCCCTCCACTTT	CASSLAFSNNSPLHF
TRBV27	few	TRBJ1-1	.	TGTGCCAGCAGTTGGCAGGGGAACACTGAAGCTTTCTTT	CASSWQGNTEAFF
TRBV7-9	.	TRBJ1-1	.	TGTTCCAGCTCCCGACTAGGGGACGTTCTGAACACTGAAGCTTTCTTT	CSSSRLGDVLNTEAFF
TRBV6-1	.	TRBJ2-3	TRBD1	TGTGCCAGCAGAGGGACAGGCACAGATACGCAGTATTTT	CASRGTGTDTQYF
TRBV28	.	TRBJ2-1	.	TGTGCCAGCACTCTAAGGACTACCTCCCTAGGGCAGTTCTTC	CASTLRTTSLGQFF
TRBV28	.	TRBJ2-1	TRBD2	TGTGCCAAATCGGTCACTAGCGGGAGTTACGGTGAGCAGTTCTTC	CAKSVTSGSYGEQFF
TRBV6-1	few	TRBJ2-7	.	TGTGCCAGCCCTCCCGCGGGGGCATTCTACGAGCAGTACTTC	CASPPAGAFYEQYF
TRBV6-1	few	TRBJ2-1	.	TGTGCCAGCTACCCGGGACTTAACAATGAGCAGTTCTTC	CASYPGLNNEQFF
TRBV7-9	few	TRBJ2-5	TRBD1	TGTGCCAGCAGCGGGACAGGTATACAAGAGACCCAGTACTTC	CASSGTGIQETQYF
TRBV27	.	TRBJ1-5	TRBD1	TGTGCCAGCAGAACCGGACAGGCAAATCAGCCCCAGCATTTT	CASRTGQANQPQHF
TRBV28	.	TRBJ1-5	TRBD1	TGTGCCTCTGGGACAGGCTCACGGCCCCAGCATTTT	CASGTGSRPQHF